A selection of T cell receptor beta chains follows, all from one sample in a study of siplizumab effects on memory and regulatory T cells. Profiled with immunoSEQ multiplex PCR; TCRdb holds only in-frame clones, not every one. The sample carries 60,000 to 80,000 clones, 75% to 90% recorded once. The sample was memory CD4+ T cells sorted from blood. These TCRs come from a human donor in good health. The CDR3 runs from the conserved cysteine through the conserved F or W. The D gene is left open where the match is weak. Clone size appears in some rows only: once, few, many, or a class for an expanded clone.

V	J	size	length	D	CDR3	DNA
TRBV2	TRBJ2-3	NA	12	NA	CASSVVADTQYF	TGTGCCAGCAGTGTGGTCGCAGATACGCAGTATTTT
TRBV5-5	TRBJ1-4	NA	14	NA	CASRSRDGNEKLFF	TGTGCCAGCAGGTCCCGGGACGGGAATGAAAAACTGTTTTTT
TRBV19	TRBJ1-5	NA	13	TRBD1	CASSDDRDQPQHF	TGTGCCAGTAGCGACGACAGGGATCAGCCCCAGCATTTT
TRBV4-2	TRBJ2-5	NA	15	TRBD2	CASSLAGGSEETQYF	TGTGCCAGCAGCTTAGCGGGGGGGTCCGAAGAGACCCAGTACTTC
TRBV6-1	TRBJ1-5	NA	13	NA	CASTLRRGQPQHF	TGTGCCAGCACTCTTCGGCGGGGACAGCCCCAGCATTTT
TRBV21-1	TRBJ2-5	once	14	NA	CASSPATDKETQYF	TGTGCCAGCAGCCCTGCGACGGATAAGGAGACCCAGTACTTC
TRBV30	TRBJ1-4	NA	16	NA	CAWSVPGSRSNEKLFF	TGTGCCTGGAGTGTGCCAGGGAGTAGAAGTAATGAAAAACTGTTTTTT
TRBV7-2	TRBJ2-2	NA	16	NA	CASSLGTPRNTGELFF	TGTGCCAGCAGCTTAGGGACTCCGAGAAACACCGGGGAGCTGTTTTTT
TRBV11-2	TRBJ1-5	NA	13	NA	CASSLQGNQPQHF	TGTGCCAGCAGCTTACAGGGTAATCAGCCCCAGCATTTT
TRBV5-6	TRBJ1-3	NA	15	NA	CASSLGGIPGNTIYF	TGTGCCAGCAGCTTGGGGGGCATCCCTGGAAACACCATATATTTT
TRBV6-6	TRBJ2-7	NA	12	NA	CASSKEGVEQYF	TGTGCCAGCTCAAAGGAGGGGGTCGAGCAGTACTTC
TRBV7-9	TRBJ1-3	NA	17	NA	CASSLGLPGLSGNTIYF	TGTGCCAGCAGTCTAGGACTTCCCGGCCTCTCTGGAAACACCATATATTTT
TRBV5-1	TRBJ1-2	few	13	NA	CASASPGTIGYTF	TGCGCCAGCGCCTCCCCAGGGACCATTGGCTACACCTTC
TRBV6-5	TRBJ1-2	NA	13	NA	CASRLFTGPGYTF	TGTGCCAGCCGACTTTTTACAGGGCCTGGCTACACCTTC
TRBV7-2	TRBJ1-1	NA	13	NA	CASARRWDTEAFF	TGTGCCAGCGCTCGGAGGTGGGACACTGAAGCTTTCTTT
TRBV18	TRBJ1-1	few	16	NA	CASSPPATAMNTEAFF	TGTGCCAGCTCACCACCCGCGACTGCAATGAACACTGAAGCTTTCTTT
TRBV5-1	TRBJ1-1	once	17	TRBD1	CASSWGRTGAMNTEAFF	TGCGCCAGCAGCTGGGGTCGGACAGGAGCGATGAACACTGAAGCTTTCTTT
TRBV11-1	TRBJ2-7	NA	15	NA	CASSFQTGPSNEQYF	TGTGCCAGCAGCTTTCAAACAGGGCCTTCTAACGAGCAGTACTTC
TRBV7-2	TRBJ2-7	NA	15	TRBD2	CASSYRAGEGYEQYF	TGTGCCAGCAGCTACCGAGCGGGAGAGGGGTACGAGCAGTACTTC
TRBV5-1	TRBJ2-7	NA	14	NA	CASSLGLEGSEQYF	TGCGCCAGCAGCTTGGGGCTAGAAGGCTCCGAGCAGTACTTC
TRBV5-1	TRBJ2-5	few	12	NA	CASSLAQETQYF	TGCGCCAGCAGCTTGGCCCAAGAGACCCAGTACTTC
TRBV6-1	TRBJ2-7	NA	14	NA	CASRMTGSTYEQYF	TGTGCCAGCAGAATGACAGGATCCACCTACGAGCAGTACTTC
TRBV5-1	TRBJ2-3	NA	16	TRBD2	CASSLGTSAEQDTQYF	TGCGCCAGCAGCCTTGGGACTAGCGCGGAGCAAGATACGCAGTATTTT
TRBV27	TRBJ1-5	once	15	NA	CASSPQTKGKQPQHF	TGTGCCAGCAGTCCGCAAACGAAGGGTAAACAGCCCCAGCATTTT
TRBV10-1	TRBJ1-2	NA	13	NA	CASSDRRFYGYTF	TGCGCCAGCAGTGACCGGAGGTTCTATGGCTACACCTTC
TRBV6-5	TRBJ1-4	once	15	TRBD1	CASSYARDRGRKLFF	TGTGCCAGCAGTTATGCCCGGGACAGGGGGCGCAAACTGTTTTTT